This T cell receptor (beta chain) is from a study of T cells after yellow fever vaccination (dated by TCRdb to the late 2010s). The study in broad terms: The SMART-Seq v4 Ultra Low Input RNA kit was used to prepare libraries from fractions with low cell numbers. To track T-cell clones before and after primary and booster YFV17D yellow fever vaccination, bulk TCR alpha and beta repertoires were sequenced longitudinally. Two healthy male donors, one aged 18 to 30 and one aged 30 to 40 years, made up the cohort. Bulk PBMC replicates and cell subsets were isolated from blood drawn at multiple timepoints before and after both primary and secondary immunization.

This clonotype appeared many times. Its cognate antigen has yet to be identified. No base-level quality is on record; no much larger clone is a single base apart. Summary of the overall study and its limitations: Most clones expanded after primary vaccination (almost 98% of CD4 and roughly 90% of CD8) were re-detected after the booster, suggesting that broad memory maintenance occurred. Computational filtering was required because FACS-sorted repertoires could contain abundant contaminating clonotypes from the bulk population. A small share of clonotypes occurred in both CD4 and CD8 compartments, likely arising from convergent recombination. Compared with the primary T-cell response, the secondary T-cell response was weaker but faster, peaking on day 5 rather than day 15. Only two donors were included in the study, so the extent to which the findings can be generalized is limited.

The CDR3 runs 14 residues from the cysteine to the phenylalanine. The sequence is cut down to CDR3 DNA, 42 bases in frame from base 1. CDR1 and CDR2, looked up from the germline V gene, are MGHRA and YSYEKL. The V end gives up 2 bases and the J end 3 bases, leaving 0 bases in the junction not matched to a gene. The sequencing machine was an Illumina NovaSeq 6000. TCR cDNA was synthesized by 5'RACE template switching, which introduced a universal primer site and unique molecular identifiers. Priming of cDNA synthesis was performed from both the TCR alpha and TCR beta constant segments. Two PCR steps were used to amplify libraries, with sample barcodes and sequencing adapters being added in the second step. Sequencing of libraries was done on Illumina HiSeq 2500 (2x100 bp) or NovaSeq (2x150 bp). The original methods were these. MIGEC was used to demultiplex reads and collapse the reads into UMI consensus sequences, and MiXCR was used for V(D)J alignment. Using edgeR on replicate PBMC samples, clonotypes were called vaccine-responding if FDR was below 0.01 and the log2 fold change was above 5 up to day 15. Each bulk clonotype received a CD4 or CD8 identity based on whether the sequenced CD4 or CD8 repertoire contained that clonotype at higher abundance. TCRdb redid the processing of the public reads, applying fastp at Q25 and MiXCR, and retained in-frame beta chains. Identical CDR3 proteins give one entry, which carries the most common genes and DNA. TCRdb, rather than the study authors, made the V and J calls. Counted in this sample were more than 95,000 distinct CDR3 sequences; around 15% of them appeared once. The ten top clones hold roughly two fifths of the sample.

The treatment or condition tag for this specimen amounts to: live attenuated yellow fever vaccine strain. PBMCs were isolated from peripheral blood using a standard Ficoll-Paque protocol. CD4 and CD8 T-cell fractions were isolated with Dynabeads CD4 and CD8 positive selection kits. RNA was extracted with TriZol from bulk PBMCs, CD4 and CD8 fractions, and dextramer-positive and dextramer-negative fractions. The material was CD8+ T cells sorted from PBMCs, obtained 5 days after the yellow fever booster vaccination. The sequence is built from TRBV4-1 and TRBJ2-5; 10 middle bases align to TRBD2. The clonotype was recovered from a man aged 18 to 30 who received the YFV17D yellow fever vaccine. The nucleotide sequence is TGCGCCAGCAGCCAAACTAGCGGGAAAGAGACCCAGTACTTC. The resulting protein is CASSQTSGKETQYF.